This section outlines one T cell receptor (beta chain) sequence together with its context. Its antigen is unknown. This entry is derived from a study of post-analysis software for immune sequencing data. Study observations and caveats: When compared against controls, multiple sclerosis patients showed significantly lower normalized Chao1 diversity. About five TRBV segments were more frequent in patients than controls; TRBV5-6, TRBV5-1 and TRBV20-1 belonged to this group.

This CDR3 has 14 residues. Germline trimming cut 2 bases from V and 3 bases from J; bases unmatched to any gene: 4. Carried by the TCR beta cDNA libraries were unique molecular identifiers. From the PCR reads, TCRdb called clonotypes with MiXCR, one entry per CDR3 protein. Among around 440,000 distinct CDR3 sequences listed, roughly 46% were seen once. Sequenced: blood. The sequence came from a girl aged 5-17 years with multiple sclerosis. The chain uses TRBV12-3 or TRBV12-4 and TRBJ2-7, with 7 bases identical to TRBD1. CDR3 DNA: TGTGCCAGCAGTTTATCGTGGGACAGCTACGAGCAGTACTTC. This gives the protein CASSLSWDSYEQYF.